The 3 T cell receptor beta chains below all came from one sample that was sequenced in a study of beta chain features in type 1 diabetes. Since all of the isolated RNA was reverse transcribed, expressed TCRB transcripts were what got sequenced. TCRdb's copy holds only in-frame clones and misses some; the assay was immunoSEQ multiplex PCR. The sample has some 360,000 clones, 20% seen once. Specimen: naive CD4+ T cells from blood. These receptors were taken from a woman between 18 and 29 years old in good health.

This clone was seen a few times. The CDR3 bases are TGTGCCAGCTCACTGGGACAGTCTAACTATGGCTACACCTTC. Amino acids: CASSLGQSNYGYTF. The chain recombines TRBV18 with TRBJ1-2; 7 bases are a match to TRBD1. J lost 0 bases, V lost 4 bases, and 2 bases had no gene match. The germline V gene has CDR1 KGHSH and CDR2 LQKENI. This CDR3 region has 14 residues.

This sequence joins TRBV29-1 and TRBJ2-7; 9 nucleotides align to TRBD1. Trimming at V came to 1 base and at J to 6 bases, leaving 7 bases not matched to a gene. Germline V CDR1 and CDR2: SQVTM, ANQGSEA. The CDR3 length is 14 residues. The CDR3 nucleotides are TGCAGCGTTGAAGGGGGACAGGGTCTTAGCGAGCAGTACTTC. This codes for CSVEGGQGLSEQYF.

This clone was counted only a few times. The chain combines TRBV30 with TRBJ2-3; the D gene is possibly TRBD1 (5 bases). This CDR3 spans 13 amino acids. Germline V CDR1 and CDR2: GTSNPN, SVGIG (reference sequence). V was shortened by 4 bases and J by 1 base, with 9 bases between the two germline ends. The CDR3 loop is CAWTGPGTDTQYF. The CDR3 DNA sequence: TGTGCCTGGACAGGGCCGGGCACAGATACGCAGTATTTT.